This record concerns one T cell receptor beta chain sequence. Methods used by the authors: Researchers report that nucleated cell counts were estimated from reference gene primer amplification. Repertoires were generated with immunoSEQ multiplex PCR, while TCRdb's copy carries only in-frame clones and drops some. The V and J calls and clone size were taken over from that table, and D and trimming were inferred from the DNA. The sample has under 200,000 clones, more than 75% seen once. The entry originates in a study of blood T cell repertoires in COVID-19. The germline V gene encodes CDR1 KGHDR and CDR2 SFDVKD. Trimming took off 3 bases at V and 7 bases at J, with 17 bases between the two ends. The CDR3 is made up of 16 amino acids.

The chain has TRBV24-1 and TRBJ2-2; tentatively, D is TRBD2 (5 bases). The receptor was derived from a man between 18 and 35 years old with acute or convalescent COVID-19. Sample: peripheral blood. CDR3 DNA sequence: TGTGCCACCAGTGATCCTGCGGTTGTAGCGTACGGGGAGCTGTTTTTT. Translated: CATSDPAVVAYGELFF.